Described below is a single TCR beta chain sequence and its context. Profiled with immunoSEQ multiplex PCR; TCRdb holds only in-frame clones, not every one. The sample has about 120,000 clones, 68% seen once; the top ten hold over 20%. The data originate from a study of shared clonotypes between healthy human individuals. Germline trimming cut 4 bases from V and 3 bases from J; bases unmatched to any gene: 11. The CDR3 extends over 16 amino acids. Germline V gene sequence: CDR1 SQVTM, CDR2 ANQGSEA. This chain uses TRBV29-1 with TRBJ2-7; 11 bases are shared with TRBD1. The sequence came from a woman in her thirties in good health. Sample: memory CD8+ T cells sorted from blood. Documented subset: CD45RO+ cells pooled with CCR7-negative TemRA cells. The CDR3 DNA is TGCAGCGTTGCAGCCTCCGGGACAGGGGGATACTACGAGCAGTACTTC. Residues: CSVAASGTGGYYEQYF.